This T cell receptor beta chain was observed in a study of T cells in women clearing cervical HPV infection. Study-level points and caveats: TRBV6-7 abundance was lower in cases than controls (around 0.1% versus 0.15%). CIN3+ cases had significantly higher TCR repertoire richness than controls, but evenness did not differ.

Germline V CDR1 and CDR2: SGHDN, FVKESK. V was cut by 1 base and J by 2 bases, with 9 bases left in between. The CDR3 is made up of 14 amino acids. With regard to this clone: Its target is unknown. Read data end 3 residues before the CDR3 end; the end is taken from the germline J gene.

Sequencing was performed with immunoSEQ multiplex PCR; in TCRdb, only in-frame clones are kept and a portion is missing. This table holds about 35,000 clones. All donors had a single incident cervical HPV16 infection, not prevalent. Dot-blot hybridization genotyped cervical HPV amplified with MY09/MY11 PCR. Sequencing used blood buffy coat. This sequence was found in a woman between 18 and 69 years old with a cervical HPV16 infection that either progressed to CIN3+ or cleared (not recorded which). V gene TRBV14 combines with J gene TRBJ2-7, with D possibly TRBD2 on 5 matching bases. The CDR3 reads CASSQGTWTYEQYF. CDR3 bases read: TGTGCCAGCAGCCAAGGGACTTGGACCTACGAG. The full variable domain, its missing parts supplied by reference TRBV14 and TRBJ2-7, is EAGVTQFPSHSVIEKGQTVTLRCDPISGHDNLYWYRRVMGKEIKFLLHFVKESKQDESGMPNNRFLAERTGGTYSTLKVQPAELEDSGVYFCASSQGTWTYEQYFGPGTRLTVT.